This note documents a single TCR beta chain sequence. Libraries were prepared by immunoSEQ multiplex PCR; TCRdb keeps only in-frame clonotypes and omits some of them. The table records roughly 100,000 clones, around 92% of them present only once. These data are taken from a study of T cell changes during pregnancy in multiple sclerosis. The germline V gene encodes CDR1 SGHRS and CDR2 YFSETQ. CDR3 length: 15 residues. Trimming took off 1 base at V and 0 bases at J, with 8 bases between the two ends. V and J are TRBV5-1 and TRBJ1-5; D unclear. The origin of this receptor is a female donor in good health, enrolled as a control in a pregnancy study. The source material was peripheral blood, sampled after pregnancy. The CDR3 sequence: CASSLTGISNQPQHF. The CDR3 bases are TGCGCCAGCAGCTTGACGGGGATTAGCAATCAGCCCCAGCATTTT.